This T cell receptor (beta chain) was sequenced during a study of beta chain features in type 1 diabetes (dated by TCRdb to 2017 to 2018). Regarding the study in general: Mean age, gender distribution, total cell number and subset yield were not different between patients and healthy donors. A total of 85 million to 140 million sorted cells were examined across all samples, and the number of cells per subset was strongly correlated with RNA yield. In the study, TCRB repertoires of sorted circulating CD4+ T cell subsets from recently diagnosed type 1 diabetes patients were compared with those of matched healthy donors. Regulatory and stem cell-like memory subsets were obtained from only 8 patients and roughly 8 healthy donors, while naive and central memory subsets were obtained from all 30 or so donors. Study-wide findings and limitations: Naive, central memory and regulatory TCRB repertoires appeared to be more alike among patients than among healthy donors. A moderate but significant shortening of TCRB CDR3 length was observed in type 1 diabetes patients in all four CD4+ subsets. Because cDNA rather than genomic DNA was sequenced, highly expressing activated cells could have been over-represented, although no difference in activation and CD3 levels was found between groups. Shorter templates might have been favored by PCR, but patient and control samples were amplified and corrected together, so both groups would have been affected equally by any skew. Fewer insertions and more nucleotide deletions at VDJ recombination sites were observed in patients with type 1 diabetes, implying thymic rearrangement abnormalities. Only small numbers of individuals were included in the HLA sub-analyses, which left unresolved whether HLA type had any influence on TCRB rearrangement.

Each donor gave one peripheral blood draw, approximately 120 mL on average, collected into heparinised tubes. A BD FACSAria II was used to sort naive, central memory, regulatory and stem cell-like memory CD4+ T cells with a panel that included CD45RO, CCR7, CD25, CD127, CD95 and CD27. Every sorted population had a purity above 95%. PBMCs were isolated immediately by Lymphoprep density gradient centrifugation and stained directly without culture. So that batch effects would be minimized, each experiment stained and sorted samples in pairs, pairing one healthy donor with one patient. The V end gives up 3 bases and the J end 9 bases, leaving 9 bases in the junction not matched to a gene. The CDR3, cysteine through phenylalanine, is 15 amino acids long. Only the CDR3 DNA is retained, 45 bases long and in frame from the first base. CDR1 and CDR2 were assigned from the germline V gene as SGDLS and YYNGEE.

Notes on this clone: Its recognized antigen is unknown. Qualities for individual bases were not recorded, and no much larger clone is one base off.

The High Capacity cDNA Reverse Transcription Kit was used to reverse transcribe all of the isolated RNA, meaning that expressed TCRB transcripts were what got sequenced. Naive, central memory and regulatory T cell samples underwent deep immunoSEQ sequencing, averaging about 3.3 million total reads per sample. Sorted cells were lysed in RLT buffer, and RNA was extracted using DNase-treated RNeasy Micro or Mini kits according to cell number. To prevent cross-contamination, every cell subset was processed on its own, while patient and healthy donor samples were processed together. Using the immunoSEQ multiplex PCR, TCRB sequences were amplified from cDNA into 87-bp fragments spanning the CDR3 region. Sequencing of the amplicons was performed on the Illumina HiSeq platform. Per the source publication's procedure: PCR bias was computationally corrected using synthetic template baselines, reads within Hamming distance 2 were collapsed, and singletons that could not be merged were discarded. Reads were aligned against IMGT so that V, D and J genes, CDR3 length and insertions or deletions at six rearrangement sites could be assigned. Within each subset, clonotype counts were normalized to sorted cell number, after which true diversity and Gini coefficients were computed with the tcR R package. Repertoire sharing was quantified using the overlap coefficient calculated on TCRB nucleotide sequences. Out-of-frame TCRB sequences from naive cells were analyzed to stand in for the pre-selection repertoire. This immuneACCESS table, as held by TCRdb, lists in-frame sequences with V and J called but not all clones. Of the missing ones, under half trace to an unresolved V gene in checked studies; the others have no known cause. V, J and clone size derive from that table, while D and trimming were established from the DNA sequence. Here the sample has a few hundred thousand clones; about 16% occur a single time. The top ten clonotypes cover under 0.02% of the sample.

The sequenced sample was naive CD4+ T cells from blood. The cell subset or site tag for this specimen amounts to: true naive CD4+ T cells. The chain is encoded by TRBV9 joined to TRBJ2-4; 10 junctional bases match TRBD1. This receptor was identified in a woman under 30 in good health. For the CDR3, the sequence is CASSAETGTGAIQYF. The DNA sequence reads TGTGCCAGCAGCGCAGAAACCGGGACAGGGGCCATTCAGTACTTC.